The clone carrying this T cell receptor beta chain was detected a few times. The antigen is not known. A TCRbeta library incorporating unique molecular identifiers was prepared. MiXCR, applied by TCRdb to the PCR reads, yields one record per CDR3 protein. The repertoire holds 500,000 to 750,000 distinct CDR3 sequences, 25% to 30% seen once, with 35% to 40% in the top ten. V dropped 5 bases and J dropped 6 bases, with 8 bases sitting between them. Germline V gives CDR1 ENHRY, CDR2 SYGVKD. The CDR3 is 12 residues long. The entry originates in a study of T-cell reconstitution after alpha-beta-depleted transplantation in children. Study-wide results and limits: T-cell numbers and diversity one year post-transplant derived largely from freshly generated T cells. Reportedly, only several hundred clones from non-depleted graft cells drove alpha-beta T-cell counts at about two months.

Here the sequenced sample was PBMCs, taken before TCRalphabeta/CD19-depleted stem cell transplant. The rearrangement uses TRBV10-3 and TRBJ2-1, with D perhaps matching TRBD1 (5 bases). The sequence was collected from a boy less than two years old with Wiskott-Aldrich syndrome, due to receive a stem cell transplant. CDR3 loop: CAISQQANEQFF. The CDR3 DNA sequence: TGTGCCATCAGTCAACAGGCCAATGAGCAGTTCTTC.